This T cell receptor (beta chain) derives from a study of blood T cell repertoires in COVID-19. Study summary: Samples came from the United States, Italy and Spain, spanning acute and convalescent COVID-19. Sample material is recorded as cDNA or gDNA derived from T cells, B-cell-depleted T cells, or PBMCs.

In the original workflow: Scientists estimated how many nucleated cells there were by amplifying reference gene primers. Clones were read by immunoSEQ multiplex PCR, and TCRdb kept only the in-frame ones, dropping some. V, J and clone size reflect that table, while D and trimming were determined from the DNA. This repertoire shows more than 45,000 clones, over 75% found once; its top ten account for roughly 4.3%. The CDR3 loop spans 18 amino acids. This TCR was recovered from a man in his forties or fifties with active COVID-19. The material sequenced was peripheral blood. The chain joins TRBV21-1 to TRBJ1-6; the tabulated D call, TRBD1, remains unverified against the DNA. TRBV21-1 is recorded as a pseudogene. The CDR3 sequence is CASSKDRQTTFYNSPLHF. CDR3 nucleotide sequence: TGTGCCAGCAGCAAAGACCGACAGACCACATTCTATAATTCACCCCTCCACTTT.